Listed below are T cell receptor beta chains from one sample, sequenced in a study of T-cell reconstitution after alpha-beta-depleted transplantation in children. TCRdb fed the PCR reads into MiXCR, producing one record per CDR3 protein. The repertoire consists of 500,000 to 600,000 distinct CDR3 sequences, with approximately 32% occurring once and the leading ten covering 2.4%. This specimen consisted of PBMCs from the stem cell graft donor, obtained from the stem cell graft. The receptors come from a human donor who donated a stem cell graft to a child with aplastic anemia. The CDR3 runs from the conserved cysteine through the conserved F or W. Size values are once, few and many counts, or a class for expanded clones, and some rows have none.

clone_size | v_call | cdr3_aa
- | TRBV13 | CASRPQGPRTDTQYF
few | TRBV4-3 | CASSQGVAGANVLTF
- | TRBV20-1 | CSARKRGGDETQYF
- | TRBV27 | CASSSVAFNEQFF
- | TRBV5-1 | CASSLGAGYYNEQFF
- | TRBV5-6 | CASSRRTSNGYTF
- | TRBV4-3 | CASSQVMSGQETQYF
few | TRBV6-2/TRBV6-3 | CASSQPYSYEQYF
- | TRBV7-2 | CASSLRAISYNEQFF
- | TRBV29-1 | CSGASPGNAFF
few | TRBV28 | CASSLASGNSGYEQYF
- | TRBV12-3/TRBV12-4 | CASSLVAQNTEAFF
- | TRBV5-5 | CASRMDGSINYGYTF
few | TRBV10-3 | CAISDSTSGSPYTQYF
few | TRBV29-1 | CSVGFTGRRYTF
- | TRBV12-3/TRBV12-4 | CASSWRGDQPQHF
- | TRBV4-1 | CASSQDRGGNEQFF
- | TRBV15 | CATAGQMNTEAFF
- | TRBV3-1 | CASSQAGGSSTF
- | TRBV12-3/TRBV12-4 | CASSGTGGKNQPQHF
- | TRBV29-1 | CSVDRMGLNTGELFF
- | TRBV19 | CASSPQGWGYTF
few | TRBV18 | CASSLGTSEAFF
few | TRBV12-3/TRBV12-4 | CASRPLNTEAFF
- | TRBV7-9 | CASSPLGSSVETQYF
- | TRBV5-1 | CASSRRLPPDEQFF
- | TRBV4-2 | CASSFPRGAGSGYTF
few | TRBV15 | CATSSGTGRSTDTQYF
- | TRBV5-6 | CASSWLGQGTGELFF
few | TRBV5-5 | CASSLGRAAAEAFF
few | TRBV6-5 | CASSYRGRVGDTQYF
- | TRBV13 | CASSLLAGGPQLDTGELFF
- | TRBV15 | CATSRDRRELPGEQFF
- | TRBV18 | CASSQQVDTQYF
- | TRBV5-1 | CASSLGGLAGGQVDTQYF
once | TRBV7-2 | CASSLGYLAGGAETQYF
- | TRBV27 | CASSLFPGRSAGTEAFF